The 21 T cell receptor beta chains given below trace back to one sample, sequenced in a study of blood T cells in healthy people across ages. Combining a sample-barcoded 5' primer with a J-beta primer mix, a second PCR ran for 7 to 11 cycles. Each CDR3 protein is one row after TCRdb ran MiXCR on the 5' RACE reads. The table lists about 640,000 distinct CDR3 sequences, roughly 50% of them singletons. Sequenced input: blood. The receptor set was obtained from a man in his sixties in good health.

V usage is TRBV5-1 and J usage is TRBJ1-6; 8 nucleotides line up with TRBD1. The CDR3 sequence is 15 residues long. V trimming: 4 bases; J trimming: 7 bases; junction bases outside the gene matches: 7. Per the germline V gene, CDR1 is SGHRS and CDR2 is YFSETQ. The DNA of the CDR3 is TGCGCCAGCAGCACGACAGGGGATAAGAATTCACCCCTCCACTTT. It yields the protein CASSTTGDKNSPLHF.

The DNA of the CDR3 is TGCAGTGCTAGAGAGGTGCCTGGCTATGGCTACACCTTC. It codes for CSAREVPGYGYTF. The V call is TRBV20-1, the J call TRBJ1-2; D is uncertain. The CDR3 extends over 13 amino acids. Trimming stripped 0 bases from V and 4 bases from J, with 9 bases between. Germline CDR1 reads DFQATT; CDR2 reads SNEGSKA (reference sequence).

The gene calls are TRBV27 and TRBJ1-6; 9 nucleotides align to TRBD1. There are 14 residues in the CDR3. Trimming took 8 bases from V and 10 from J; bases not matched to a gene: 9. CDR1 MNHEY and CDR2 SMNVEV come from the germline V gene (reference sequence). This CDR3 reads CASGDGTGQSPLHF. The CDR3 nucleotides read TGTGCCAGCGGAGACGGGACAGGGCAATCACCCCTCCACTTT.

V usage is TRBV7-9 and J usage is TRBJ2-6; D is ambiguous. This CDR3 spans 19 amino acids. Germline V gene sequence: CDR1 SEHNR, CDR2 FQNEAQ (reference sequence). Trimming took off 0 bases at V and 0 bases at J, with 15 bases between the two ends. The CDR3 loop is CASSLAGQTYLSGANVLTF. The CDR3 nucleotides read TGTGCCAGCAGCTTAGCGGGTCAAACCTACCTCTCTGGGGCCAACGTCCTGACTTTC.

The chain carries TRBV29-1 and TRBJ2-7, with a tentative D call TRBD1 (5 bases). V gave up 0 bases and J gave up 0 bases, with 6 bases separating them. The CDR3 totals 13 residues. Per the germline V gene, CDR1 is SQVTM and CDR2 is ANQGSEA. The CDR3 bases are TGCAGCGTTGAAGAGGACACCTCCTACGAGCAGTACTTC. Its translation: CSVEEDTSYEQYF.

The chain employs TRBV2 and TRBJ2-1; 10 bases match TRBD2. Germline CDR1 and CDR2: SNHLY and FYNNEI. V shed 6 bases, J shed 4 bases, and the junction held 3 bases outside the gene matches. The CDR3 is 14 residues long. CDR3 amino acids: CASRGLATYNEQFF. The CDR3 nucleotides read TGTGCCAGCAGGGGACTAGCGACATACAATGAGCAGTTCTTC.

A few counts support this clonotype. The rearrangement uses TRBV4-2 and TRBJ1-2; D uncertain. Germline V CDR1 and CDR2: LGHNA, YNFKEQ. The CDR3 has 14 amino acids. Trimming removed 0 bases at V and 8 bases at J, with 13 bases between. CDR3 coding DNA: TGTGCCAGCAGCCAAGAGTGGCGGGCTGGGGGCTACACCTTC. Protein sequence: CASSQEWRAGGYTF.

This chain uses TRBV20-1 with TRBJ2-3; 8 bases map to TRBD2. The length of the CDR3 is 15 residues. V shed 6 bases, J shed 2 bases, and the junction held 10 bases outside the gene matches. Germline V gene lookup returns CDR1 DFQATT and CDR2 SNEGSKA (reference sequence). CDR3 amino acids: CSAVRGGGITDTQYF. DNA of the CDR3: TGCAGTGCGGTACGGGGGGGCGGGATCACAGATACGCAGTATTTT.

The gene calls are TRBV7-9 and TRBJ1-2; TRBD1 might be the D (5 bases). The CDR3 is made up of 17 amino acids. Germline values: CDR1 SEHNR, CDR2 FQNEAQ (reference sequence). Deletions cut 0 bases from V and 4 bases from J, with 18 bases between. The CDR3 DNA sequence: TGTGCCAGCAGCTTAGCGTCGTGTGTACAGGCAACCTATGGCTACACCTTC. This encodes CASSLASCVQATYGYTF.

This chain links TRBV14 with TRBJ1-4; D unresolved. The CDR3 spans 15 residues. Germline CDR1 is SGHDN and CDR2 is FVKESK. The V end was cut by 4 bases, the J end by 7 bases, with 16 bases between. CDR3 DNA sequence: TGTGCCAGCAGCCGAACCCTTAATTACCCTGAAAAACTGTTTTTT. This codes for CASSRTLNYPEKLFF.

The chain employs TRBV5-1 and TRBJ2-7; the D gene is possibly TRBD2 (6 bases). The V gene lost 4 bases and the J gene lost 7 bases, with 18 bases spanning the gap. There are 14 residues in the CDR3. Per the germline V gene, CDR1 is SGHRS and CDR2 is YFSETQ. The chain's CDR3 is CASSNRERGNEQYF. The DNA of the CDR3 is TGCGCCAGCAGCAACCGGGAGAGAGGCAATGAGCAGTACTTC.

This clonotype was counted only a few times. The CDR3 DNA reads TGTGCCAGCAGCCCCCGGACTAGCGGGGGGGCCACAGAGACCCAGTACTTC. This encodes CASSPRTSGGATETQYF. The rearrangement uses TRBV3-1 and TRBJ2-5; TRBD2 agrees at 15 bases. The CDR3 has 17 residues. CDR1 LGHDT and CDR2 YNNKEL come from the germline V gene (reference sequence). J lost 4 bases, V lost 4 bases, and 7 bases had no gene match.

The V gene is TRBV12-5, the J gene TRBJ2-7, with 8 nucleotides matching TRBD1. The V and J ends lost 9 bases and 2 bases, in that order; junction bases with no gene match: 15. Germline CDR1 and CDR2: LGHNT and FRNRAP. The CDR3 loop spans 16 amino acids. CDR3 region: CASQNPRGLQPYEQYF. CDR3 DNA sequence: TGTGCTAGCCAAAATCCCAGGGGGCTCCAACCCTACGAGCAGTACTTC.

The rearrangement joins TRBV6-2 or TRBV6-3 to TRBJ1-4; no firm D call. This CDR3 comprises 16 residues. The V gene lost 0 bases and the J gene lost 8 bases, with 16 bases spanning the gap. CDR1 is MNHEY, CDR2 SVGEGT, per germline. CDR3 loop: CASSYSKAQSWEKLFF. The CDR3 coding sequence is TGTGCCAGCAGTTACTCGAAAGCGCAGTCTTGGGAAAAACTGTTTTTT.

Only a few counts were recorded for this clonotype. Here the CDR3 reads CASSFARGAETQYF. The CDR3 DNA is TGTGCCAGCAGTTTCGCCAGGGGTGCAGAGACCCAGTACTTC. V is TRBV12-3 or TRBV12-4 and J is TRBJ2-5, with a possible D match to TRBD1 (6 bases). V was cut by 3 bases and J by 4 bases, with 12 bases left in between. CDR3 length: 14 residues.

The chain is built from TRBV10-2 and TRBJ2-1; 7 nucleotides match TRBD2. In germline, CDR1 is WSHSY, CDR2 SAAADI. There are 16 residues in the CDR3. V lost 3 bases, J lost 0 bases, and 5 bases stayed unmatched. CDR3 sequence (DNA): TGCGCCAGCAGTGATTTGCGGGGGAGCTCCTACAATGAGCAGTTCTTC. It yields the protein CASSDLRGSSYNEQFF.

The chain combines TRBV25-1 with TRBJ1-2, with 7 nucleotides matching TRBD1. Germline V gene lookup returns CDR1 MGHDK and CDR2 SYGVNS. Trimming cost V 2 bases and J 0 bases; bases outside gene matches: 9. The CDR3 spans 17 residues. The CDR3 sequence is CASSEETGKATNYGYTF. CDR3 nucleotide sequence: TGTGCCAGCAGTGAAGAGACAGGGAAAGCCACTAACTATGGCTACACCTTC.

The V call is TRBV7-2, the J call TRBJ2-5; D gene uncertain. With the DNA end fitting TRBJ2-7 better, the J assignment may be wrong. Per the germline V gene, CDR1 is SGHTA and CDR2 is FQGNSA. The CDR3 loop spans 14 amino acids. CDR3: CASSLDPQAHEQYF. The CDR3 DNA follows: TGTGCCAGCAGCTTAGATCCCCAGGCCCACGAGCAGTACTTC.

J is TRBJ2-1 and V is TRBV9; TRBD2 matches at 9 bases. J was trimmed by 5 bases and V by 0 bases; bases with no gene match: 3. The CDR3 totals 15 residues. Germline CDR1 SGDLS, CDR2 YYNGEE. In nucleotides, the CDR3 is TGTGCCAGCAGCGTAGCCCAGCGGGGGGACAATGAGCAGTTCTTC. The encoded protein is CASSVAQRGDNEQFF.

This rearrangement joins TRBV3-1 to TRBJ1-1; D remains ambiguous. This CDR3 comprises 13 residues. CDR1 is LGHDT, CDR2 YNNKEL, per germline (reference sequence). V lost 5 bases to trimming and J lost 1 base, with 8 bases between them. CDR3 sequence reads: CASSGDTNTEAFF. CDR3 sequence (DNA): TGTGCCAGCAGCGGAGACACGAACACTGAAGCTTTCTTT.

The rearrangement joins TRBV6-5 to TRBJ1-2; 9 bases are a match to TRBD1. The CDR3 loop spans 15 amino acids. Germline V gene lookup returns CDR1 MNHEY and CDR2 SVGAGI. V shed 6 bases, J shed 3 bases, and the junction held 8 bases outside the gene matches. CDR3 loop: CASSLGQGFHYGYTF. In DNA, the CDR3 is TGTGCCAGCAGCCTAGGACAGGGGTTTCACTATGGCTACACCTTC.